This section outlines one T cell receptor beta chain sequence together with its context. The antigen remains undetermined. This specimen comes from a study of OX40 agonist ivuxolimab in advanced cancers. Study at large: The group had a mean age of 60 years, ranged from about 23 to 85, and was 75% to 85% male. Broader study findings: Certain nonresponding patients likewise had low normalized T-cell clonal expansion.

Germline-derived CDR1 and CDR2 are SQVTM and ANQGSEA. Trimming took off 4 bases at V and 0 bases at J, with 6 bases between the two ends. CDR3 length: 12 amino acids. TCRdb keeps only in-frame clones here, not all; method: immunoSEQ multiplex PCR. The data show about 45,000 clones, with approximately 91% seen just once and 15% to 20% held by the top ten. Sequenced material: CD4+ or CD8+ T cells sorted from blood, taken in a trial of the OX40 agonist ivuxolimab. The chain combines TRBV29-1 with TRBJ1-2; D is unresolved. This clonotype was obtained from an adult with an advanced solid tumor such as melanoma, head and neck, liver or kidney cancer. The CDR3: CSVVGANYGYTF. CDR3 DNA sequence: TGCAGCGTTGTTGGGGCTAACTATGGCTACACCTTC.